This T cell receptor (beta chain) was documented in a study of blood T cells in healthy people across ages. A second about 6 to 12 cycle PCR used barcoded and J-beta primers. TCRdb independently ran MiXCR on the 5' RACE reads; one entry per CDR3 protein. Here the sample spans about 1.7 million distinct CDR3 sequences, 28% being singletons. Germline V gene sequence: CDR1 SGHRS, CDR2 YFSETQ. CDR3 length: 12 residues. Between the trimmed V and J ends, which lost 7 bases and 5 bases, there was a span of 12 bases. This clonotype was observed a handful of times. The receptor comes from a woman under 40 in good health. Sequenced input: blood. The chain links TRBV5-1 to TRBJ1-1; weak D call: TRBD1 (5 bases). The CDR3 DNA sequence: TGCGCCAGCCGGGACCTCGGGACTGAAGCTTTCTTT. Encoded protein: CASRDLGTEAFF.